This T cell receptor beta chain is drawn from a study of tumor and adjacent non-tumor tissue in lung cancer. A modified ARM-PCR protocol with three rounds of nested PCR amplified TCRbeta. From the multiplex PCR reads, TCRdb called clonotypes with MiXCR, one entry per CDR3 protein. The sample comprises 90,000 to 100,000 distinct CDR3 sequences, about 80% of which are singletons, and under 40% rests with the top ten. A remark on this clonotype: Its cognate antigen is unknown. Mismatch with germline at one junction end may stem from a read error.

Study-wide results and limits: Significantly higher TCR diversity was found in tumor than normal lung. Normal lung showed higher cumulative top 100 clone frequency than tumor.

RNA was extracted from bulk tissue without any cell sorting. The normal lung tissue was taken more than 3 cm from the tumor edge. Donors were chemotherapy-naive, newly diagnosed lung cancer surgical patients in China, August–late 2014. Sequencing was performed on distant non-tumor lung tissue. This sequence originates from a man aged 55 to 70 with small cell lung cancer.

CDR3 region: CASSYSLAGRETQYF. The DNA of the CDR3 is TGTGCCAGCAGTTACTCCCTCGCCGGACGGGAGACTCAGTACTTC. The rearrangement joins TRBV6-2 or TRBV6-3 to TRBJ2-5; TRBD2 might be the D (6 bases). The germline V gene has CDR1 MNHEY and CDR2 SVGEGT. CDR3 size: 15 residues.